The source of this TCR beta chain is a study of identifying expanded T cells in peripheral blood. With 1 base removed from V and 1 base from J, the gap between germline ends came to 8 bases. Looked up from germline, CDR1 is MGHRA and CDR2 is YSYEKL. The CDR3 runs 14 residues. Clones were read by immunoSEQ multiplex PCR, and TCRdb kept only the in-frame ones, dropping some. The sample lists approximately 97,000 clones; about nine tenths were seen once. The chain employs TRBV4-1 and TRBJ2-7, with D perhaps TRBD2 (5 bases). Sequencing was done on a sample of blood. The source of this sequence is a person aged 18 to 70 in good health. This CDR3 reads CASSQVDYSYEQYF. The CDR3 DNA is TGCGCCAGCAGCCAAGTTGACTATTCCTACGAGCAGTACTTC.